This T cell receptor (beta chain) was retrieved from a study of Graves' ophthalmopathy and Graves' hyperthyroidism listed by TCRdb under 2018. About the full investigation: Peripheral blood was collected at initial diagnosis, before any treatment. To explore V-J signatures that distinguish ophthalmopathy from hyperthyroidism, a discovery set of around 100 patients was enrolled, made up of around 44 with ophthalmopathy and around 57 with stable hyperthyroidism. Once sampling was done, hyperthyroidism patients were given methimazole at a starting dose of 30 mg daily, while ophthalmopathy patients were given high-dose intravenous methylprednisolone. In total, approximately 140 blood samples were TCR-sequenced: 40 to 45 ophthalmopathy, over 70 hyperthyroidism and some 17 hyperthyroidism-to-ophthalmopathy patients. The independent validation cohort included 18 to 20 hyperthyroidism patients plus 17 patients who later progressed from hyperthyroidism to ophthalmopathy. In six hyperthyroidism patients, T-cell repertoires of thyroid tissue and blood were compared. The study used TCR beta repertoire signatures to distinguish Graves' ophthalmopathy from Graves' hyperthyroidism and to predict progression to ophthalmopathy. The research as a whole found: Ophthalmopathy was separated from stable hyperthyroidism by the 13-signature model with more than 85% sensitivity and about 81% specificity in cross-validation and with 80%/75% in the test set. Sample size was not statistically predetermined, and group allocation was not concealed from the investigators. In validation, the model predicted ophthalmopathy progression with more than 55% sensitivity and about 77% specificity; 12 predicted patients were CT-confirmed with GO in a median of approximately 6.5 months. Most expanded thyroid clonotypes with a frequency above 0.001 also appeared in blood, which suggests that blood repertoires may reflect the immune response in the thyroid.

Ophthalmopathy patients had moderately to severely active disease, Clinical Activity Score of at least 3, NOSPECS grade of at least 4, and disease duration under 3 months. Patients with other autoimmune diseases, uncontrolled infections, pregnancy or lactation were excluded. Diagnosis relied on clinical symptoms, serum thyroxine, TRAb, thyroid ultrasound and orbital computed tomography. PBMCs were isolated from roughly 10 ml of fresh peripheral blood by Ficoll-Paque density gradient centrifugation. Trizol reagent was used to extract the total RNA, and its quality was then checked on an Agilent 2100 Bioanalyzer. For repertoire sequencing, TCR beta CDR3 regions were amplified from RNA transcripts. The first round of RT-PCR was done with HTBI primers and the Qiagen OneStep RT-PCR kit, and was followed by a second round of multiplex PCR, then size selection and purification. Libraries were sequenced on an Illumina HiSeq2000 using paired-end 100 bp reads. The published analysis was carried out like this. Reads were processed with SOAPnuke, discarding reads with adapters, uncalled bases, mean Phred below 15, or no exact constant-primer or identifier match. COPE v1.2.5 was used to merge the high-quality paired reads. Unique nucleotide sequences were defined as clonotypes and aligned to IMGT TRB V, D and J references using MiTCR v1.1. The analysis was limited to V-J combinations with a frequency above 0.0001, which together covered 99.2% of repertoires. For each V-J combination, a TCR clonal expansion and chaos score was defined as the ratio of F50 clonal expansion to chaos observed in the TCRdist matrix. Features were reduced by Welch's t-statistics and random forest to around 14 V-J combinations, which fed a naive Bayes classifier. The Morisita-Horn index was used to measure how similar the thyroid and blood repertoires were. TCRdb's own reprocessing of the public reads used fastp at Q25 and MiXCR and kept productive beta chains. Entries that share a CDR3 protein sequence are merged under the most common genes and DNA. The V and J calls were not made by the authors but by TCRdb's processing. Recorded for this sample are hundreds of thousands of distinct CDR3 sequences; around 50% of them occurred a single time. Approximately 51% of the sample comes from the top ten.

Sequences SQVTM (CDR1) and ANQGSEA (CDR2) are obtained from the germline V gene. Ends trimmed: V by 7 bases, J by 5 bases; bases unmatched to a gene: 11. Counted from cysteine to phenylalanine, this CDR3 has 15 amino acids. Kept here is only the CDR3 DNA, which spans 45 bases and is read in frame from base 1. This clonotype was seen at least ten times. Its target antigen remains unknown. The record has no base qualities; no much larger clone is one base away. The clonotype originates from an adult man with Graves' ophthalmopathy. The sequenced sample was peripheral blood. Here the chain combines TRBV29-1 and TRBJ1-4; 9 central bases correspond to TRBD1. The DNA sequence is given as TGCAGCGCCCAATTACACAGGGGGCGGAATGAAAAACTGTTTTTT. This gives the protein CSAQLHRGRNEKLFF.